The present T cell receptor (beta chain) was sequenced within a study of T-cell memory formation after mild COVID-19. Study background: TCR clusters were mostly confined to one donor each.

This clonotype was detected ten times or more. Its target is not known. Study outcomes and limitations: Cross-reactive memory apparently joined, as some responding clones appeared in pre-infection memory. Mainly CM and EM harbored the contracting CD4+ clones; mainly EMRA harbored the CD8+ ones.

Germline CDR1 is MNHEY and CDR2 is SMNVEV (reference sequence). Trimming removed 5 bases from V and 4 bases from J, with 10 bases in between. The CDR3 is 13 residues long. 5'RACE primed from the constant segment yielded TCR alpha and TCR beta cDNA libraries bearing sample barcodes and UMIs. From the 5' RACE reads, TCRdb called clonotypes with MiXCR, one entry per CDR3 protein. This sample has under 35,000 distinct CDR3 sequences, with less than 7.5% found just once. The sequence came from an adult woman who had mild COVID-19 (a few samples of this study predate the infection). Cell type and time point are not known. The chain couples TRBV27 to TRBJ2-3; the D is unclear. Sequencing was carried out using PBMCs or a T cell subset sorted from them (not recorded which). The CDR3 loop reads CASSRLTSDTQYF. The CDR3, as DNA: TGTGCCAGCAGTCGCTTGACGTCAGATACGCAGTATTTT.